This paragraph reports one T cell receptor beta chain. This entry is derived from a study of blood T cell repertoires in COVID-19. The repertoire was sequenced with immunoSEQ multiplex PCR; TCRdb's copy has only in-frame clones and lacks some. The sample has about 310,000 clones; 90% are singletons. This CDR3 region has 14 residues. Germline CDR1 reads MNHEY; CDR2 reads SMNVEV (reference sequence). V was trimmed by 6 bases and J by 0 bases, leaving 9 bases between them. The genes are TRBV27 and TRBJ1-5; D gene unclear. Sequencing was performed on peripheral blood. The origin of this receptor is a woman in her thirties with COVID-19, enrolled during active disease. The CDR3 sequence: CASSRHLSNQPQHF. The CDR3 coding sequence is TGTGCCAGCAGCCGACACCTTAGCAATCAGCCCCAGCATTTT.